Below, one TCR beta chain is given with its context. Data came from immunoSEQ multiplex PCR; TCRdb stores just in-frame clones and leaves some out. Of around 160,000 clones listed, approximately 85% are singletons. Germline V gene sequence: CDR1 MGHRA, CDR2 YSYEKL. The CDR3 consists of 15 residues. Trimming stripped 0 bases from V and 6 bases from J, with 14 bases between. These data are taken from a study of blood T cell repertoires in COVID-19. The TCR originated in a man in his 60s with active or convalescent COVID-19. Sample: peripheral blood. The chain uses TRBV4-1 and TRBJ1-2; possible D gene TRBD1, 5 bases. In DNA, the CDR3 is TGCGCCAGCAGCCAAGAGATAAGTTGGGGGGATGGCTACACCTTC. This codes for CASSQEISWGDGYTF.